These T cell receptor beta chains were read from a single sample in a study of neurological immune-mediated disorders. A single record per CDR3 protein comes from TCRdb applying MiXCR to the 5' RACE reads. The sample lists around 97,000 distinct CDR3 sequences, about a tenth occurring once. Specimen: PBMCs. The receptors here all came from a female donor with HTLV-1-associated myelopathy (HAM/TSP). CDR3s include the opening cysteine and the closing phenylalanine or tryptophan. Each record gives: D gene, V gene, J gene, clone size, CDR3 DNA, CDR3 protein. A D gene is named only where the DNA matches it firmly. Clone size, where shown, is once, few, many, or a class for clones that have expanded.

d_gene: -; v_gene: TRBV4-2; j_gene: TRBJ2-1; abundance: many; CDR3nt: TGTGCCAGCAGCCAAACCGGGGGCAGTCGGGATGAGCAGTTCTTC; CDR3aa: CASSQTGGSRDEQFF
d_gene: -; v_gene: TRBV3-1; j_gene: TRBJ2-3; abundance: many; CDR3nt: TGTGCCAGCAGCCAAGATAGGTTTGCGGGGAGCACAGATACGCAGTATTTT; CDR3aa: CASSQDRFAGSTDTQYF
d_gene: -; v_gene: TRBV20-1; j_gene: TRBJ2-3; abundance: many; CDR3nt: TGCAGTGCCACCCCGGACTTGTCCACAGATACGCAGTATTTT; CDR3aa: CSATPDLSTDTQYF
d_gene: -; v_gene: TRBV5-6; j_gene: TRBJ2-1; abundance: many; CDR3nt: TGTGCCAGCAGCTTTCCAGGGACTGTCAGCTCCTACAATGAGCAGTTCTTC; CDR3aa: CASSFPGTVSSYNEQFF
d_gene: -; v_gene: TRBV5-1; j_gene: TRBJ2-5; abundance: many; CDR3nt: TGCGCCAGCAGCATCTCGGGGGAAGAAACCCAGTACTTC; CDR3aa: CASSISGEETQYF
d_gene: TRBD1; v_gene: TRBV25-1; j_gene: TRBJ2-2; abundance: -; CDR3nt: TGTGCCAGCACCGAATTAAGACAGGGGCCGGATAGGTACACCGGGGAGCTGTTTTTT; CDR3aa: CASTELRQGPDRYTGELFF
d_gene: -; v_gene: TRBV12-3/TRBV12-4; j_gene: TRBJ2-1; abundance: -; CDR3nt: TGTGCCAGCAGTTTAGCGCCGGCGGGGATATACAATGAGCAGTTCTTC; CDR3aa: CASSLAPAGIYNEQFF
d_gene: -; v_gene: TRBV5-1; j_gene: TRBJ2-2; abundance: -; CDR3nt: TGCGCCAGCAGCTTTACAGGGTTGACCGGGGAGCTGTTTTTT; CDR3aa: CASSFTGLTGELFF
d_gene: -; v_gene: TRBV7-2; j_gene: TRBJ2-7; abundance: many; CDR3nt: TGTGCCAGCAGCTTAGTCGGCGGGGTCCGTCTCGAGCAGTACTTC; CDR3aa: CASSLVGGVRLEQYF
d_gene: -; v_gene: TRBV29-1; j_gene: TRBJ2-3; abundance: -; CDR3nt: TGCAGCGTTGATGGCCCTCGCAGAACAGGTTCAGATACGCAGTATTTT; CDR3aa: CSVDGPRRTGSDTQYF